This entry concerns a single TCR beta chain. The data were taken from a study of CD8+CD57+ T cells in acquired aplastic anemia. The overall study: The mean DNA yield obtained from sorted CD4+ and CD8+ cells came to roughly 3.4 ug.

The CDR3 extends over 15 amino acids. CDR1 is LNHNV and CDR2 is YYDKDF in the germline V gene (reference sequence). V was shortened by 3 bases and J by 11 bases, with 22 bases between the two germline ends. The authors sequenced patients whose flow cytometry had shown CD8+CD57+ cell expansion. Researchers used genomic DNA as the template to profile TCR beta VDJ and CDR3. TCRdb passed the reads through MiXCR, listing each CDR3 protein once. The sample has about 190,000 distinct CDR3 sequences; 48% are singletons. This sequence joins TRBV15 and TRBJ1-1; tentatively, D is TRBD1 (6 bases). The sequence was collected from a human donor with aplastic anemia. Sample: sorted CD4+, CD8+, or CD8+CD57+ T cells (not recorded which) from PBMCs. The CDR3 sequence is CATSRDSAGKPKAFF. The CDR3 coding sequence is TGTGCCACCAGCAGGGACAGCGCTGGGAAGCCAAAGGCTTTCTTT. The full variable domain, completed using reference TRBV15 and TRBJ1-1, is DAMVIQNPRYQVTQFGKPVTLSCSQTLNHNVMYWYQQKSSQAPKLLFHYYDKDFNNEADTPDNFQSRRPNTSFCFLDIRSPGLGDTAMYLCATSRDSAGKPKAFFGQGTRLTVV.